The T cell receptor (beta chain) under discussion was sequenced for a study of beta chain features in type 1 diabetes. Study results and caveats: Within the patient group, naive, central memory and Treg TCRB repertoires appeared more similar to each other than within healthy donors.

The CDR3 extends over 17 amino acids. Per the germline V gene, CDR1 is SGHTA and CDR2 is FQGTGA. The J segment lost 0 bases and the V segment lost 5 bases, leaving 6 bases of the junction unmatched. Sequenced material consisted of expressed TCRB transcripts (all of the isolated RNA was reverse transcribed). Some clones are missing from TCRdb's copy, which holds only in-frame ones; the method was immunoSEQ multiplex PCR. The table lists about 470,000 clones, 30% of them singletons. For this clone: Its antigen is currently unknown.

The chain combines TRBV7-3 with TRBJ2-1; 11 positions match TRBD2. This receptor was identified in a man aged 18 to 35 in good health. Sequencing was carried out using naive CD4+ T cells from blood. CDR3 loop: CASSTGTSGYSYNEQFF. The CDR3 nucleotides are TGTGCCAGCAGCACCGGGACTAGCGGTTACTCCTACAATGAGCAGTTCTTC.